This T cell receptor (beta chain) was identified in a study of shared clonotypes between healthy human individuals. CDR3 size: 11 residues. V was clipped by 6 bases and J by 2 bases, with 4 bases between them. When replicate PCRs were run on unsorted PBMC, they used 250 to 300 ng DNA, about 30,000 T cell genomes. TCRdb keeps only in-frame clones here, not all; method: immunoSEQ multiplex PCR. The sample has a few hundred thousand clones, more than 70% seen once; the top ten hold approximately 12%. The TCR was taken from a woman aged 40 to 50 in good health. Some clones in this sample may be carry-over from other donors' samples. Sequencing was performed on PBMCs. V is TRBV5-7 and J is TRBJ2-3; D gene unclear. Being an ORF, TRBV5-7 has a function that is uncertain. The CDR3 protein is CASIPTDTQYF. The DNA for the CDR3 is TGTGCCAGCATCCCCACAGATACGCAGTATTTT.